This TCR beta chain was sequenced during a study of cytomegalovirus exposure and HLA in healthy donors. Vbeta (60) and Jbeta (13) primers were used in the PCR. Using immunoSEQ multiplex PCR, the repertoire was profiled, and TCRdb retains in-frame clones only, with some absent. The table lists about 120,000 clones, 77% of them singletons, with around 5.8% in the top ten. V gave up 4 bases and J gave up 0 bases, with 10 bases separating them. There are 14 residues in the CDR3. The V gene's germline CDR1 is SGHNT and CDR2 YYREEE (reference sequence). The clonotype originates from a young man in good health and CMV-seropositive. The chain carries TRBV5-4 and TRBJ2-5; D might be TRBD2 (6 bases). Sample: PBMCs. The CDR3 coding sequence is TGTGCCAGCAGCCCTCGGGACTACCAAGAGACCCAGTACTTC. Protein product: CASSPRDYQETQYF.